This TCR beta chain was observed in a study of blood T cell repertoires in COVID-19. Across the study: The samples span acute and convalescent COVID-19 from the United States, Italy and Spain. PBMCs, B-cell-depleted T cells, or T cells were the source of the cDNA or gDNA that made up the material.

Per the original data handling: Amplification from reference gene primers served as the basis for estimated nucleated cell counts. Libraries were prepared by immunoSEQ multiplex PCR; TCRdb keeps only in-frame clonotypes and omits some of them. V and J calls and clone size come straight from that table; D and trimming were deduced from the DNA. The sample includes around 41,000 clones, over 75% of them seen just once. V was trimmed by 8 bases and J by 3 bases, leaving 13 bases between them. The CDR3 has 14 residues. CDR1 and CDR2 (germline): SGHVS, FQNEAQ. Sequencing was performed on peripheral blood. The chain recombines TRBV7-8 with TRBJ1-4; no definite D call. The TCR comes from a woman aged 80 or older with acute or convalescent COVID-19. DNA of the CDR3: TGTGCCAGCGGGTACCGGAGACCTAATGAAAAACTGTTTTTT. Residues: CASGYRRPNEKLFF.